This TCR beta chain was observed in a study of shared clonotypes between healthy human individuals. The study enrolled healthy HIV-negative adults without recent acute infections or vaccinations as donors. The study's findings and limits: Clonotype sharing among the donors was expected to vary with sequencing depth.

Unsorted PBMC DNA underwent sequencing on ten immunoSEQ deep assay plates. TCRdb's copy holds only in-frame clones and misses some; the assay was immunoSEQ multiplex PCR. Found here are around 500,000 clones, around 73% of them singletons; the top ten hold about 12%. The V gene's germline CDR1 is SGHRS and CDR2 YFSETQ. This CDR3 is built from 15 residues. V was shortened by 4 bases and J by 4 bases, with 15 bases between the two germline ends. For this clone: Its specificity is not known.

The rearrangement joins TRBV5-1 to TRBJ1-3; D remains ambiguous. The clonotype originates from a woman aged 40 to 55 in good health. Some clones in this sample may be carry-over from other donors' samples. Material for sequencing was PBMCs. Here the CDR3 DNA reads TGCGCCAGCAGCGAGGCGGACGGGAGAGGAAACACCATATATTTT. Its protein is CASSEADGRGNTIYF.